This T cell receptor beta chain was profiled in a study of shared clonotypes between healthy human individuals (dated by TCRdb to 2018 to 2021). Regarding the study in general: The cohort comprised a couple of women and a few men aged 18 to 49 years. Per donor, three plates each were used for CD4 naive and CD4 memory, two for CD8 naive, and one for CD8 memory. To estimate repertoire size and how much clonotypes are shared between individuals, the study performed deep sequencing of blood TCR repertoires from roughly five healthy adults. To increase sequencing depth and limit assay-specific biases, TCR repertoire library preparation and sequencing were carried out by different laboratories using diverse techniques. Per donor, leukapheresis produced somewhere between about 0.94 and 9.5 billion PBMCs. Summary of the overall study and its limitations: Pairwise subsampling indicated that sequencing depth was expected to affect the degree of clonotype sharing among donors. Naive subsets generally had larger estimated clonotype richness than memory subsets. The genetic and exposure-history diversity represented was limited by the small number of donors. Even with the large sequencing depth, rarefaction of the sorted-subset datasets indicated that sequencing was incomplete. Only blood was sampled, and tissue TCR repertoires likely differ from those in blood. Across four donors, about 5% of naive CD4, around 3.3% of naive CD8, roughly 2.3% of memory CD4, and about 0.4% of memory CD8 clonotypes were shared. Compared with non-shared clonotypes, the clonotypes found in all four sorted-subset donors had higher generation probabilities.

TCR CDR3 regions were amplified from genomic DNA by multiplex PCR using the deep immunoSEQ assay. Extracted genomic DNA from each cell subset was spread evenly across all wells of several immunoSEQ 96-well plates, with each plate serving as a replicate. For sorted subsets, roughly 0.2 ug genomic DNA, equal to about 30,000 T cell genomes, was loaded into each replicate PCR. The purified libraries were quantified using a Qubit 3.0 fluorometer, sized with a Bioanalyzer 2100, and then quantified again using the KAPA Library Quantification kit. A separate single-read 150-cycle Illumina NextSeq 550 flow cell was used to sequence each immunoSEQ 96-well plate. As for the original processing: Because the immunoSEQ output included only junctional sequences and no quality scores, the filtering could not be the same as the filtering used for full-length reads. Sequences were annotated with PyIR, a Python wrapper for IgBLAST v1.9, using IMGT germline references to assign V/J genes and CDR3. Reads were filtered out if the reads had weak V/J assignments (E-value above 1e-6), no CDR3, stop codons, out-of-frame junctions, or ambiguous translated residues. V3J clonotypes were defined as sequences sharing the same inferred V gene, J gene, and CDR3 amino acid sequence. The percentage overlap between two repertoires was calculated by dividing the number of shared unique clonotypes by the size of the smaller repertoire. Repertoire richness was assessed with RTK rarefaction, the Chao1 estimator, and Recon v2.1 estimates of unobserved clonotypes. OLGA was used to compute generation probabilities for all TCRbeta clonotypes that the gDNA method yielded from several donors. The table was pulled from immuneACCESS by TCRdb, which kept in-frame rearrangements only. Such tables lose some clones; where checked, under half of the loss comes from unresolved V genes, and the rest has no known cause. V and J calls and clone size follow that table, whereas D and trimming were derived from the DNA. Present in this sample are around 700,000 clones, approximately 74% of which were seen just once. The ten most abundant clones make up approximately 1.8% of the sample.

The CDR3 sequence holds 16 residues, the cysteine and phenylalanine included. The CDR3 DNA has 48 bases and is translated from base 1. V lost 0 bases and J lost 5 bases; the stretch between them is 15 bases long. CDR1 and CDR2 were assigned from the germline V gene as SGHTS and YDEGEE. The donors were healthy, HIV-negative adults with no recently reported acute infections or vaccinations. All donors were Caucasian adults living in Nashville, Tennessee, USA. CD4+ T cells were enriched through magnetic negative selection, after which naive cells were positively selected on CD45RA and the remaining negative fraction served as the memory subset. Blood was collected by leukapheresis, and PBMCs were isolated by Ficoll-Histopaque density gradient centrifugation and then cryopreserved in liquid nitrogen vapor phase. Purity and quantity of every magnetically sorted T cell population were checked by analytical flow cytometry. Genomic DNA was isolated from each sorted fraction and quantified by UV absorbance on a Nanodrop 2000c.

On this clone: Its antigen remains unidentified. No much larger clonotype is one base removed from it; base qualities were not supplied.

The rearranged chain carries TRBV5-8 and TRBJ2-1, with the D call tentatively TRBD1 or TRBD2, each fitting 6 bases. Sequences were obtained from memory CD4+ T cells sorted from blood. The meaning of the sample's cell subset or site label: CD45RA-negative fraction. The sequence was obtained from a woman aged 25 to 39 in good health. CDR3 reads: CASSLARQGRHNEQFF. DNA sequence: TGTGCCAGCAGCTTGGCCCGGCAGGGGAGGCACAATGAGCAGTTCTTC.